This is a list of T cell receptor beta chains from one sample in a study of blood T cell repertoires in COVID-19. TCRdb keeps only in-frame clones here, not all; method: immunoSEQ multiplex PCR. The data contain 250,000 or so clones, over 80% of them seen just once; the ten biggest clones take up more than 1%. The material sequenced was PBMCs or T cells enriched from blood (not recorded which). The source is a human donor in a cohort exposed to, infected with or recovered from COVID-19 (not recorded which). The donor label of this sample is uncertain. CDR3s include the opening cysteine and the closing phenylalanine or tryptophan. Fields, in order: CDR3 DNA, CDR3 protein, clone size, V gene, J gene, D gene. D genes are given only for firm matches. Not every row has a clone size; where given, it reads once, few, many or a size class.

cdr3_nt: TGCGCCAGCAGCTCCCGGACCGGAGGGACAGATACGCAGTATTTT; cdr3_aa: CASSSRTGGTDTQYF; clone_size: -; v_call: TRBV5-1; j_call: TRBJ2-3; d_call: -
cdr3_nt: TGCGCCAGCAGCCTAGAAAGGGACACCCAAGAGACCCAGTACTTC; cdr3_aa: CASSLERDTQETQYF; clone_size: -; v_call: TRBV4-1; j_call: TRBJ2-5; d_call: -
cdr3_nt: TGTGCCAGCAGTGAATTAGGAGGAGGATACAATGAGCAGTTCTTC; cdr3_aa: CASSELGGGYNEQFF; clone_size: -; v_call: TRBV25-1; j_call: TRBJ2-1; d_call: -
cdr3_nt: TGTGCCAGCCTCAGAGGGGGGGTCGATGAAGCTTTCTTT; cdr3_aa: CASLRGGVDEAFF; clone_size: once; v_call: TRBV12-3/TRBV12-4; j_call: TRBJ1-1; d_call: -
cdr3_nt: TGCGCCAGCAGCCCGGGAGGGCCGAACACTGAAGCTTTCTTT; cdr3_aa: CASSPGGPNTEAFF; clone_size: once; v_call: TRBV5-1; j_call: TRBJ1-1; d_call: -
cdr3_nt: TGTGCCAGCCTAACCGGGGGGGGCGGCTACGAGCAGTACTTC; cdr3_aa: CASLTGGGGYEQYF; clone_size: -; v_call: TRBV11-3; j_call: TRBJ2-7; d_call: TRBD2
cdr3_nt: TGTGCCAGCAGCTTAGTTTTAGCGGGGGTCACAGATACGCAGTATTTT; cdr3_aa: CASSLVLAGVTDTQYF; clone_size: -; v_call: TRBV13; j_call: TRBJ2-3; d_call: TRBD2
cdr3_nt: TGTGCCATCAGTGTGAAGCAGGGAGGCTACAATGAGCAGTTCTTC; cdr3_aa: CAISVKQGGYNEQFF; clone_size: -; v_call: TRBV10-3; j_call: TRBJ2-1; d_call: -
cdr3_nt: TGTGCCAGCAGCCGTCAAGGACAGTCCGGGCAGTACTTC; cdr3_aa: CASSRQGQSGQYF; clone_size: -; v_call: TRBV3-1/TRBV3-2; j_call: TRBJ2-7; d_call: -
cdr3_nt: TGTGCCAGCAGTTACTCCGACAGGGGGGAATTCTATGGCTACACCTTC; cdr3_aa: CASSYSDRGEFYGYTF; clone_size: -; v_call: TRBV6-5; j_call: TRBJ1-2; d_call: TRBD1
cdr3_nt: TGTGCTAGTGGTTTGGGGGGACAGGGAAATGAAAAACTGTTTTTT; cdr3_aa: CASGLGGQGNEKLFF; clone_size: -; v_call: TRBV12-5; j_call: TRBJ1-4; d_call: TRBD1
cdr3_nt: TGTGCCAGCAGCGCCAAGTTGGGCCGGGGGGCCCCAGATACGCAGTATTTT; cdr3_aa: CASSAKLGRGAPDTQYF; clone_size: -; v_call: TRBV5-4; j_call: TRBJ2-3; d_call: -
cdr3_nt: TGTGCCAGTAAAACAGGGGAGGTTGGCTACACCTTC; cdr3_aa: CASKTGEVGYTF; clone_size: -; v_call: TRBV19; j_call: TRBJ1-2; d_call: TRBD1
cdr3_nt: TGTGCCAGCAGTTTAAGCGGGGGGCCCGGCTATGGCTACACCTTC; cdr3_aa: CASSLSGGPGYGYTF; clone_size: -; v_call: TRBV27; j_call: TRBJ1-2; d_call: -
cdr3_nt: TGTGCCAGCAGCACCACCGGGACTAGCACTGGAGATGAGCAGTTCTTC; cdr3_aa: CASSTTGTSTGDEQFF; clone_size: -; v_call: TRBV21-1; j_call: TRBJ2-1; d_call: -
cdr3_nt: TGCGCCAGCAGTTGGGATGACAGGGGGTACACCGGGGAGCTGTTTTTT; cdr3_aa: CASSWDDRGYTGELFF; clone_size: -; v_call: TRBV23-1; j_call: TRBJ2-2; d_call: TRBD1
cdr3_nt: TGTGCCAGCAGCCAAGCGCGACAGGGCCTTCAGTACTTC; cdr3_aa: CASSQARQGLQYF; clone_size: -; v_call: TRBV3-1/TRBV3-2; j_call: TRBJ2-7; d_call: TRBD1
cdr3_nt: TGTGCCAGCAGCTTAGGCGGGGGGGTCCAAGAGACCCAGTACTTC; cdr3_aa: CASSLGGGVQETQYF; clone_size: -; v_call: TRBV7-2; j_call: TRBJ2-5; d_call: TRBD2
cdr3_nt: TGTGCCAGCAGTGAAGACCCCTTCCTCTCGGACGGGAGGGAGGACACTGAAGCTTTCTTT; cdr3_aa: CASSEDPFLSDGREDTEAFF; clone_size: once; v_call: TRBV2; j_call: TRBJ1-1; d_call: -
cdr3_nt: TGCGCCAGCAGCTTGGTACAGTCCTTAACGAACACTGAAGCTTTCTTT; cdr3_aa: CASSLVQSLTNTEAFF; clone_size: -; v_call: TRBV5-1; j_call: TRBJ1-1; d_call: -
cdr3_nt: TGTGCCTGGAGTTGGGACAGTACTGAAGCTTTCTTT; cdr3_aa: CAWSWDSTEAFF; clone_size: few; v_call: TRBV30; j_call: TRBJ1-1; d_call: TRBD1
cdr3_nt: TGTGCCAGCAGCTTACAGGGGGCGTCGACTGAAGCTTTCTTT; cdr3_aa: CASSLQGASTEAFF; clone_size: -; v_call: TRBV7-9; j_call: TRBJ1-1; d_call: TRBD1
cdr3_nt: TGTGCCAGCAGCCCAGAATTCCTTATCGTATCTGAAGCTTTCTTT; cdr3_aa: CASSPEFLIVSEAFF; clone_size: few; v_call: TRBV7-9; j_call: TRBJ1-1; d_call: -
cdr3_nt: TGCGCCAGCAGCCAAGATCAGGATTACTATGGCTACACCTTC; cdr3_aa: CASSQDQDYYGYTF; clone_size: -; v_call: TRBV4-1; j_call: TRBJ1-2; d_call: -
cdr3_nt: TGCGCCAGCAGCCAAGACAGGGGTAATGAAAAACTGTTTTTT; cdr3_aa: CASSQDRGNEKLFF; clone_size: -; v_call: TRBV4-3; j_call: TRBJ1-4; d_call: -
cdr3_nt: TGCGCCAGCAGGGTGGGCGAGACCCAGTACTTC; cdr3_aa: CASRVGETQYF; clone_size: -; v_call: TRBV5-1; j_call: TRBJ2-5; d_call: -
cdr3_nt: TGTGCCAGCAGCCAAATGGGGCTCCGGGACAGGGACTACGAGCAGTACTTC; cdr3_aa: CASSQMGLRDRDYEQYF; clone_size: -; v_call: TRBV4-2; j_call: TRBJ2-7; d_call: TRBD1
cdr3_nt: TGTGCCAGCAGTTTAGAGCAGGGAGGAGCTTTCTTT; cdr3_aa: CASSLEQGGAFF; clone_size: -; v_call: TRBV28; j_call: TRBJ1-1; d_call: -
cdr3_nt: TGTGCCTGGAGGACACCGGGCCGGGGCACTGAAGCTTTCTTT; cdr3_aa: CAWRTPGRGTEAFF; clone_size: -; v_call: TRBV30; j_call: TRBJ1-1; d_call: -
cdr3_nt: TGTGCCAGCAGCCGCCTGGGCAGCTCTGGAAACACCATATATTTT; cdr3_aa: CASSRLGSSGNTIYF; clone_size: -; v_call: TRBV4-2; j_call: TRBJ1-3; d_call: -
cdr3_nt: TGTGCCAGTAGTTCCGGTATTAGTCAGCCCCAGCATTTT; cdr3_aa: CASSSGISQPQHF; clone_size: -; v_call: TRBV19; j_call: TRBJ1-5; d_call: -
cdr3_nt: TGTGCCAGTAGAGCTCAGGCCGCAGGTGGGCCTGGGGCCAACGTCCTGACTTTC; cdr3_aa: CASRAQAAGGPGANVLTF; clone_size: -; v_call: TRBV19; j_call: TRBJ2-6; d_call: -
cdr3_nt: TGTGCCAGCAGCCCTGGACAGGGGAACTATGGCTACACCTTC; cdr3_aa: CASSPGQGNYGYTF; clone_size: -; v_call: TRBV3-1/TRBV3-2; j_call: TRBJ1-2; d_call: TRBD1
cdr3_nt: TGTGCCAGCAGCCAAGAGTCGGAGTATGGCTACACCTTC; cdr3_aa: CASSQESEYGYTF; clone_size: -; v_call: TRBV3-1/TRBV3-2; j_call: TRBJ1-2; d_call: -
cdr3_nt: TGCAGCGTTGAAGACCCTCCGTCAGGCCGCTCTGGGGCCAACGTCCTGACTTTC; cdr3_aa: CSVEDPPSGRSGANVLTF; clone_size: -; v_call: TRBV29-1; j_call: TRBJ2-6; d_call: -
cdr3_nt: TGTGCCAGCAGCACGGGCGGGACAGGGGGAGGAAAGCGTGTCACTGAAGCTTTCTTT; cdr3_aa: CASSTGGTGGGKRVTEAFF; clone_size: -; v_call: TRBV21-1; j_call: TRBJ1-1; d_call: -
cdr3_nt: TGTGCCAGCAGGGCACTCCGGGACAGGGATTACGAGCAGTACTTC; cdr3_aa: CASRALRDRDYEQYF; clone_size: -; v_call: TRBV2; j_call: TRBJ2-7; d_call: TRBD1
cdr3_nt: TGCGCCAGCAGCACCGGACAGGTTTTGACCGGGGAGCTGTTTTTT; cdr3_aa: CASSTGQVLTGELFF; clone_size: few; v_call: TRBV5-1; j_call: TRBJ2-2; d_call: TRBD1
cdr3_nt: TGTGCCAGTTGTGCTTCGGGGGGTTCACCCCTCCACTTT; cdr3_aa: CASCASGGSPLHF; clone_size: -; v_call: TRBV6-5; j_call: TRBJ1-6; d_call: -
cdr3_nt: TGTGCCAGCTCCCAAAGACAGGACGACACTGAAGCTTTCTTT; cdr3_aa: CASSQRQDDTEAFF; clone_size: -; v_call: TRBV5-8; j_call: TRBJ1-1; d_call: -
cdr3_nt: TGCGCCAGCAGCCGAGAGCCAGGGAACACCTACGAGCAGTACTTC; cdr3_aa: CASSREPGNTYEQYF; clone_size: -; v_call: TRBV4-1; j_call: TRBJ2-7; d_call: -
cdr3_nt: TGCGCCAGCAGCTTTGGACAGGGGAATCAGCCCCAGCATTTT; cdr3_aa: CASSFGQGNQPQHF; clone_size: -; v_call: TRBV5-1; j_call: TRBJ1-5; d_call: TRBD1
cdr3_nt: TGTGCCAGCAACGGACAGGGGGCGGATCAGCCCCAGCATTTT; cdr3_aa: CASNGQGADQPQHF; clone_size: -; v_call: TRBV2; j_call: TRBJ1-5; d_call: TRBD1
cdr3_nt: TGTGCCAGTAGTTACACATGGGGCTACACCTTC; cdr3_aa: CASSYTWGYTF; clone_size: -; v_call: TRBV19; j_call: TRBJ1-2; d_call: -
cdr3_nt: TGCAGCGTTGAGGGGCAGGGGGCTGAGACTTTCTTT; cdr3_aa: CSVEGQGAETFF; clone_size: -; v_call: TRBV29-1; j_call: TRBJ1-1; d_call: TRBD1
cdr3_nt: TGTGCCAGCAGCTTAGGGGACGGGACAGTACGAAATGAAAAACTGTTTTTT; cdr3_aa: CASSLGDGTVRNEKLFF; clone_size: once; v_call: TRBV11-2; j_call: TRBJ1-4; d_call: TRBD1
cdr3_nt: TGTGCCAGCAGTTTATTGGGACAGGGGGATTTAAACACCATATATTTT; cdr3_aa: CASSLLGQGDLNTIYF; clone_size: -; v_call: TRBV28; j_call: TRBJ1-3; d_call: TRBD1
cdr3_nt: TGTGCCAGCAGCTTGGAGGCAGGGCATGGCTACACCTTC; cdr3_aa: CASSLEAGHGYTF; clone_size: few; v_call: TRBV5-5; j_call: TRBJ1-2; d_call: -
cdr3_nt: TGTGCTAGTGGTCCCCTGGGACATGTCTACGAGCAGTACTTC; cdr3_aa: CASGPLGHVYEQYF; clone_size: -; v_call: TRBV12-5; j_call: TRBJ2-7; d_call: -
cdr3_nt: TGTGCCAGCAGCCAAGATTGGGCCAGCGGGGGGTACCAAGAGACCCAGTACTTC; cdr3_aa: CASSQDWASGGYQETQYF; clone_size: -; v_call: TRBV3-1/TRBV3-2; j_call: TRBJ2-5; d_call: TRBD2
cdr3_nt: TGTGCCAGCAGCTCCGGGACAGGGGATGGATATAATTCACCCCTCCACTTT; cdr3_aa: CASSSGTGDGYNSPLHF; clone_size: -; v_call: TRBV7-9; j_call: TRBJ1-6; d_call: TRBD1